This T cell receptor beta chain stems from a study of T cell responses to AZD1222 COVID-19 vaccine. Background on the study: Pooling was applied to second doses at about 4 or about 12 weeks. Study outcomes and limitations: With two AZD1222 doses given, Spike-specific TCR breadth and depth both rose. Dominant at 160-218 and 743-854, vaccine-associated CD4 TCRs also spanned spike.

With regard to this clone: Its antigen is currently unknown.

TCRdb's table, derived via immunoSEQ multiplex PCR, lists solely in-frame clones and lacks some. The sample records about 100,000 clones, approximately 88% being singletons. The CDR3 consists of 14 residues. Germline V gives CDR1 MDHEN, CDR2 SYDVKM. V was pared by 3 bases and J by 1 base, with 9 bases between. The specimen comprised peripheral blood, sampled on day 0 of AZD1222 vaccination. This clonotype originated in an adult in good health. The chain has TRBV28 and TRBJ1-1; maybe TRBD1 (5 bases). The DNA for the CDR3 is TGTGCCAGCAGTTTGGGGGGTTCGAACACTGAAGCTTTCTTT. It encodes CASSLGGSNTEAFF.